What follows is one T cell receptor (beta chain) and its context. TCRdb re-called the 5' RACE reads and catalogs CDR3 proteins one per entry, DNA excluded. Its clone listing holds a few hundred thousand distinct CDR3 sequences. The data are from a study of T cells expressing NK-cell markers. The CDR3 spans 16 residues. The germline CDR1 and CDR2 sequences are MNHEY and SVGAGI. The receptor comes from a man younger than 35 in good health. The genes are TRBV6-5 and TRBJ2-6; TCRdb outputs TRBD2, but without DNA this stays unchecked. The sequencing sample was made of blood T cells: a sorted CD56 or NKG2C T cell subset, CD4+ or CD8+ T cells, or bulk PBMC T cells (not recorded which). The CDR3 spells CASSYSMGLGANVLTF.